A single sample is the source of the 22 T cell receptor beta chains below, sequenced in a study of blood T cell repertoires in COVID-19. Measured with immunoSEQ multiplex PCR; TCRdb has only the in-frame clones, and not every one. The sample holds around 230,000 clones; approximately 87% are singletons and the top ten take about 2.5%. The sample comprised peripheral blood. The origin of the receptors is a woman between 65 and 79 years old with active or convalescent COVID-19.

V gene TRBV20-1 combines with J gene TRBJ2-3; D gene unclear. From germline, CDR1 is DFQATT and CDR2 SNEGSKA (reference sequence). The V and J ends lost 4 bases and 6 bases respectively, with 8 bases between them. This CDR3 spans 11 amino acids. CDR3 nucleotide sequence: TGCAGTGCTAAAGACTCGGATACGCAGTATTTT. Protein product: CSAKDSDTQYF.

V usage is TRBV28 and J usage is TRBJ2-1; tentative D call: TRBD2 (5 bases). Germline values: CDR1 MDHEN, CDR2 SYDVKM. This CDR3 region has 14 residues. V was cut by 7 bases and J by 8 bases, with 18 bases left in between. The CDR3, as DNA: TGTGCCAGCAACTCCTTGGGGAGCTTCTATGAGCAGTTCTTC. Protein product: CASNSLGSFYEQFF.

This chain uses TRBV18 with TRBJ2-2, with TRBD2 matching over 9 bases. Germline values: CDR1 KGHSH, CDR2 LQKENI. The CDR3 loop spans 17 amino acids. V gave up 3 bases and J gave up 1 base; unmatched junction bases: 6. In DNA, the CDR3 is TGTGCCAGCTCACCGAGGCTAGCGGGGCTGAACACCGGGGAGCTGTTTTTT. Translating it yields CASSPRLAGLNTGELFF.

J is TRBJ2-2 and V is TRBV7-3; 9 nucleotides match TRBD1. The junction had 6 bases not matched to a gene; V was cut back by 4 bases and J by 6 bases. CDR1 and CDR2 (germline): SGHTA, FQGTGA. The CDR3 is 15 residues long. This chain's CDR3 is CASSSTGGAAGELFF. DNA for the CDR3: TGTGCCAGCAGCTCAACAGGGGGCGCCGCCGGGGAGCTGTTTTTT.

The rearrangement joins TRBV30 to TRBJ1-4; TRBD1 matches 9 bases. This CDR3 spans 14 amino acids. The germline CDR1 and CDR2 sequences are GTSNPN and SVGIG (reference sequence). V dropped 2 bases and J dropped 7; count of bases not matched to a gene: 5. CDR3 sequence (DNA): TGTGCCTGGAGTTTGGACAGGGGTAGTGAAAAACTGTTTTTT. It codes for CAWSLDRGSEKLFF.

The V and J genes are TRBV6-6 and TRBJ2-1, with D perhaps TRBD1 (6 bases). This CDR3 is built from 17 residues. Per germline, CDR1 MNHNY and CDR2 SVGAGI (reference sequence). V was cut by 5 bases and J by 4 bases, with 21 bases left in between. CDR3 sequence reads: CASSRKIQGVVYNEQFF. The DNA for the CDR3 is TGTGCCAGCAGTCGCAAAATACAGGGAGTGGTGTACAATGAGCAGTTCTTC.

In its sample, this clone was seen once. V gene TRBV29-1 combines with J gene TRBJ2-4; TRBD1 aligns across 7 bases. After removal of 7 bases from V and 7 bases from J, the junction contained 13 bases not matched to a gene. Germline lookup yields CDR1 SQVTM and CDR2 ANQGSEA. The CDR3 has 14 amino acids. CDR3 residues: CSAGARGQVNIQYF. In DNA form, the CDR3 reads TGCAGCGCCGGGGCGAGGGGGCAAGTCAACATTCAGTACTTC.

V and J are TRBV9 and TRBJ2-1, with D perhaps matching TRBD1 (8 bases). V shed 2 bases and J shed 8 bases, with 14 bases lying between them. The CDR3 covers 14 residues. Germline values: CDR1 SGDLS, CDR2 YYNGEE. For the CDR3, the DNA is TGTGCCAGCAGCGTCGTTACAGGGGGGGATGAGCAGTTCTTC. Translation: CASSVVTGGDEQFF.

V is TRBV5-1 and J is TRBJ1-1; 11 bases are shared with TRBD1. The CDR3 spans 14 residues. CDR1 and CDR2 (germline): SGHRS, YFSETQ. V was clipped by 4 bases and J by 3 bases; unmatched bases: 2. The CDR3 loop reads CASSGQGADTEAFF. The DNA for the CDR3 is TGCGCCAGCAGCGGACAGGGGGCGGACACTGAAGCTTTCTTT.

This clone was detected a few times. The chain links TRBV5-1 to TRBJ2-3, with TRBD2 identical over 12 bases. The CDR3 extends over 15 amino acids. V lost 4 bases, J lost 7 bases, and 7 bases stayed unmatched. The germline gives CDR1 SGHRS, CDR2 YFSETQ. Here the CDR3 DNA reads TGCGCCAGCAGCCGTGCTAGCGGGGGGGTGTATACGCAGTATTTT. Amino acid sequence: CASSRASGGVYTQYF.

This clone turned up a few times. The chain recombines TRBV21-1 with TRBJ1-1; TRBD1 is the table's D call, not checked against the DNA. TRBV21-1 is a pseudogene locus. This CDR3 contains 16 residues. CDR3 amino acids: CASSKDKGRVNTEAFF. The DNA for the CDR3 is TGTGCCAGCAGCAAAGATAAGGGCAGGGTGAACACTGAAGCTTTCTTT.

This rearrangement joins TRBV18 to TRBJ2-7, with 8 nucleotides matching TRBD1. The CDR3 loop spans 13 amino acids. The germline V gene has CDR1 KGHSH and CDR2 LQKENI. J gave up 3 bases and V 5 bases, and 3 bases lay outside the gene matches. The CDR3 here is CASSGGTGYEQYF. CDR3 in DNA: TGTGCCAGCTCAGGTGGGACAGGCTACGAGCAGTACTTC.

This sequence joins TRBV5-5 and TRBJ1-5, with D possibly being TRBD1 (5 bases). The V end lost 0 bases, the J end lost 5 bases, and 18 bases lay between the germline ends. Germline-derived CDR1 and CDR2 are SGHKS and YYEKEE (reference sequence). CDR3 length: 17 residues. Written as DNA, the CDR3 is TGTGCCAGCAGCTTGGAGATGGGGCTGTCCTCGGATCAGCCCCAGCATTTT. This encodes CASSLEMGLSSDQPQHF.

The chain carries TRBV4-2 and TRBJ2-2, with D possibly matching TRBD2 (5 bases). V shed 3 bases and J shed 1 base, with 15 bases lying between them. CDR3 length: 17 amino acids. Germline V gene sequence: CDR1 LGHNA, CDR2 YNFKEQ. The CDR3 region is CASSQAVRGRNTGELFF. The CDR3 DNA reads TGTGCCAGCAGCCAGGCTGTCCGGGGAAGGAACACCGGGGAGCTGTTTTTT.

The genes are TRBV20-1 and TRBJ1-1; D remains ambiguous. CDR1 and CDR2 from the germline V gene are DFQATT and SNEGSKA (reference sequence). The CDR3 runs to 11 residues. V shed 3 bases and J shed 4 bases, with 6 bases lying between them. The CDR3 loop reads CSASRSTEAFF. DNA of the CDR3: TGCAGTGCTAGTCGGTCCACTGAAGCTTTCTTT.

The chain has TRBV10-3 and TRBJ1-2, with 7 bases matching TRBD1. Trimming at V came to 7 bases and at J to 8 bases, leaving 10 bases not matched to a gene. The CDR3 has 13 residues. Germline V CDR1 and CDR2: ENHRY, SYGVKD. In DNA, the CDR3 is TGTGCCATCAACCGACAGGGCACCAGCGGCTACACCTTC. It is translated as CAINRQGTSGYTF.

V gene TRBV7-8 combines with J gene TRBJ2-7; D is unresolved. This CDR3 region has 17 residues. In germline, CDR1 is SGHVS, CDR2 FQNEAQ. Deletions cut 2 bases from V and 0 bases from J, with 17 bases between. This chain's CDR3 is CASSLKGSPDFSYEQYF. The CDR3, as DNA: TGTGCCAGCAGCTTAAAAGGTTCGCCAGACTTCTCCTACGAGCAGTACTTC. Variable domain in full (rest from reference TRBV7-8 and TRBJ2-7): GAGVSQSPRYKVAKRGQDVALRCDPISGHVSLFWYQQALGQGPEFLTYFQNEAQLDKSGLPSDRFFAERPEGSVSTLKIQRTQQEDSAVYLCASSLKGSPDFSYEQYFGPGTRLTVT.

This chain uses TRBV5-4 with TRBJ2-7; 7 nucleotides line up with TRBD1. CDR1 is SGHNT and CDR2 is YYREEE in the germline V gene (reference sequence). V trimming: 4 bases; J trimming: 6 bases; junction bases outside the gene matches: 7. CDR3 length equals 13 residues. The DNA of the CDR3 is TGTGCCAGCAGCGGTCGACAGGGCGGCGAGCAGTACTTC. It encodes CASSGRQGGEQYF.

This chain connects TRBV5-1 to TRBJ2-3; 8 nucleotides match TRBD2. The CDR3 contains 17 residues. Germline V gene lookup returns CDR1 SGHRS and CDR2 YFSETQ. Trimming cost V 4 bases and J 2 bases; bases outside gene matches: 12. The DNA for the CDR3 is TGCGCCAGCAGCCCTCCCACGGGGGGGGGAACCACAGATACGCAGTATTTT. Translation gives CASSPPTGGGTTDTQYF.

Only a few counts were recorded for this clone. The chain recombines TRBV2 with TRBJ1-5; 8 nucleotides align to TRBD1. CDR1 is SNHLY and CDR2 is FYNNEI in the germline V gene. This CDR3 contains 13 residues. J gave up 5 bases and V 6 bases, and 3 bases lay outside the gene matches. CDR3 loop: CASSGQGHQPQHF. As DNA, the CDR3 is TGTGCCAGCAGCGGACAGGGCCATCAGCCCCAGCATTTT.

The chain carries TRBV28 and TRBJ2-7; 10 bases are shared with TRBD1. In germline, CDR1 is MDHEN, CDR2 SYDVKM. Germline trimming cut 6 bases from V and 4 bases from J; bases unmatched to any gene: 3. The CDR3 runs to 13 residues. The CDR3 bases are TGTGCCAGCAGCGCGGGACAGGGGTACGAGCAGTACTTC. Protein product: CASSAGQGYEQYF.

This rearrangement joins TRBV3-1 (or the pseudogene TRBV3-2) to TRBJ1-1, with TRBD1 matching over 9 bases. Germline V lookup: CDR1 LGHDT, CDR2 YNNKEL (reference sequence). The CDR3 length is 20 residues. Trimming removed 0 bases from V and 0 bases from J; junction bases left unmatched: 14. CDR3 DNA: TGTGCCAGCAGCCAAGATCACGGGGTTGGGACAGGGATTTTGAACACTGAAGCTTTCTTT. It codes for CASSQDHGVGTGILNTEAFF.